These 2 T cell receptor beta chains came from one sample sequenced in a study of T cell responses to AZD1222 COVID-19 vaccine. Using immunoSEQ multiplex PCR, the repertoire was profiled, and TCRdb retains in-frame clones only, with some absent. The table has approximately 150,000 clones, about 90% seen once. The sample in question was peripheral blood, obtained on day 0 of AZD1222 vaccination. The receptors were sampled from an adult in good health.

The chain employs TRBV12-3 or TRBV12-4 and TRBJ1-2; unclear D gene. There are 12 residues in the CDR3. Trimming removed 5 bases from V and 4 bases from J, with 8 bases in between. This chain's CDR3 is CASSLSPYGYTF. CDR3 nucleotide sequence: TGTGCCAGCAGTCTTTCGCCCTATGGCTACACCTTC.

The genes are TRBV27 and TRBJ2-7; D possibly uses TRBD1 or TRBD2 (5 bases each). V was trimmed by 0 bases and J by 4 bases, leaving 10 bases between them. This CDR3 has 14 residues. Germline V lookup: CDR1 MNHEY, CDR2 SMNVEV (reference sequence). CDR3 nucleotide sequence: TGTGCCAGCAGTTTATCGGTTGGGGGATACGAGCAGTACTTC. This sequence encodes CASSLSVGGYEQYF.